This passage covers 10 T cell receptor beta chains from one sample sequenced in a study of CD8+ T cells in alopecia areata. Extraction of RNA preceded its reverse transcription into cDNA, which served as the sequencing template. Clones were sequenced by immunoSEQ multiplex PCR, and TCRdb holds only the in-frame ones, with some missing. This repertoire shows roughly 130,000 clones, roughly three fifths found once; its top ten account for 3.5% to 5%. The material was CD4+ T cells sorted from blood, obtained at week 0. The receptors originated from a human donor with alopecia areata.

The CDR3 loop reads CASSLALGGHTQETQYF. CDR3 bases: TGTGCCAGCAGCTTAGCGCTTGGGGGACACACTCAAGAGACCCAGTACTTC. V is TRBV7-9 and J is TRBJ2-5; D perhaps matches TRBD1 (6 bases). Trimming shortened V by 0 bases and J by 2 bases, and 16 bases separated the two germline ends. Germline loops: CDR1 SEHNR, CDR2 FQNEAQ (reference sequence). CDR3 length: 17 residues.

The V call is TRBV11-2, the J call TRBJ2-1; D gene ambiguous. V dropped 2 bases and J dropped 6 bases, with 17 bases sitting between them. The CDR3 has 16 amino acids. CDR1 and CDR2 from the germline V gene are SGHAT and FQNNGV. The CDR3 bases are TGTGCCAGCAGCTTACAATCCGTCCAGAACGGCAATGAGCAGTTCTTC. This translates into CASSLQSVQNGNEQFF.

V gene TRBV7-2 combines with J gene TRBJ2-7; 8 nucleotides agree with TRBD1. Germline-derived CDR1 and CDR2 are SGHTA and FQGNSA. The CDR3 covers 13 residues. With V trimmed by 7 bases and J by 2 bases, 4 bases remained unmatched. CDR3 in amino acids: CASNSGGPYEQYF. The CDR3 nucleotides read TGTGCCAGCAACTCAGGGGGCCCCTACGAGCAGTACTTC.

CDR3 in amino acids: CASSLSRTPAYEQYF. The CDR3 DNA sequence: TGTGCCAGCAGTTTATCGAGGACACCAGCCTACGAGCAGTACTTC. V and J are TRBV27 and TRBJ2-7; TRBD1 might be the D (5 bases). With 0 bases removed from V and 2 bases from J, the gap between germline ends came to 11 bases. The germline V gene encodes CDR1 MNHEY and CDR2 SMNVEV (reference sequence). The CDR3 runs to 15 residues.

V gene TRBV28 combines with J gene TRBJ1-1; D is ambiguous. The V and J ends lost 2 bases and 3 bases respectively, with 7 bases between them. The germline gives CDR1 MDHEN, CDR2 SYDVKM. The CDR3 is 13 residues long. The CDR3 loop reads CASSLTGDTEAFF. CDR3 nucleotide sequence: TGTGCCAGCAGTTTAACGGGTGACACTGAAGCTTTCTTT.

This sequence joins TRBV5-6 and TRBJ2-5, with D unresolved. Germline lookup yields CDR1 SGHDT and CDR2 YYEEEE. The CDR3 covers 12 residues. The V end was cut by 6 bases, the J end by 2 bases, with 8 bases between. The CDR3 sequence: CASNRPQETQYF. CDR3 sequence (DNA): TGTGCCAGCAACAGACCTCAAGAGACCCAGTACTTC.

The sample holds one count of this clone. The chain uses TRBV14 and TRBJ1-2; D is possibly TRBD1 (5 bases). Germline-derived CDR1 and CDR2 are SGHDN and FVKESK. V lost 1 base and J lost 2, with 5 bases in between. This CDR3 is 13 amino acids long. The CDR3 loop reads CASSQAGNYGYTF. The CDR3 bases are TGTGCCAGCAGCCAAGCAGGGAACTATGGCTACACCTTC.

The gene calls are TRBV27 and TRBJ2-3; tentatively, D is TRBD1 or TRBD2 (5 bases each). Per the germline V gene, CDR1 is MNHEY and CDR2 is SMNVEV (reference sequence). This CDR3 region has 14 residues. The V end was cut by 5 bases, the J end by 0 bases, with 9 bases between. The CDR3 spells CASSNRDSTDTQYF. The CDR3 DNA sequence: TGTGCCAGCAGTAACCGGGACAGCACAGATACGCAGTATTTT.

The genes are TRBV9 and TRBJ1-1; 8 bases are a match to TRBD1. The CDR3 has 15 amino acids. Germline loops: CDR1 SGDLS, CDR2 YYNGEE. J lost 2 bases, V lost 6 bases, and 9 bases had no gene match. The CDR3: CASTGTGTGNTEAFF. CDR3 coding DNA: TGTGCCAGCACCGGGACCGGGACAGGTAACACTGAAGCTTTCTTT. Complete variable domain (other parts from reference TRBV9 and TRBJ1-1): DSGVTQTPKHLITATGQRVTLRCSPRSGDLSVYWYQQSLDQGLQFLIQYYNGEERAKGNILERFSAQQFPDLHSELNLSSLELGDSALYFCASTGTGTGNTEAFFGQGTRLTVV.

This chain links TRBV2 with TRBJ2-5; D is ambiguous. The CDR3 totals 12 residues. CDR1 and CDR2 (germline): SNHLY, FYNNEI. Between the trimmed V and J ends, which lost 7 bases and 4 bases, there was a span of 10 bases. The CDR3 reads CASNAERETQYF. CDR3 DNA: TGTGCCAGCAACGCGGAGCGAGAGACCCAGTACTTC.